Included here is one T cell receptor (beta chain) sequence, with context. The record originates from a study of blood T cell repertoires in COVID-19. Using immunoSEQ multiplex PCR, the repertoire was profiled, and TCRdb retains in-frame clones only, with some absent. Of about 190,000 clones in the sample, 70% to 90% were seen once. Sequencing was done on a sample of peripheral blood. This receptor was taken from a woman aged 40 to 50 who had recovered from COVID-19.

The CDR3 DNA is TGTGCCAGCAGCTTCGGGGGTGATGGCAAAAACATTCAGTACTTC. The encoded protein is CASSFGGDGKNIQYF. The chain employs TRBV5-4 and TRBJ2-4, with TRBD2 as a possible D gene (6 bases). Germline assignment: CDR1 SGHNT and CDR2 YYREEE (reference sequence). The CDR3 is 15 residues long. With 2 bases removed from V and 3 bases from J, the gap between germline ends came to 12 bases.